This entry lists 8 T cell receptor beta chains sequenced from one sample in a study of shared clonotypes between healthy human individuals. The naive CD8 subset, CD45RO-negative cells positively selected for CCR7, excluded terminally differentiated effector memory CD45RA+ cells. Assay: immunoSEQ multiplex PCR; the TCRdb copy retains only in-frame clones and omits some. The sample has 760,000 or so clones, 90% to 98% seen once. Sequences were obtained from naive CD8+ T cells sorted from blood. The receptors were sampled from a man under 40 in good health.

A note on this clone: Distinct nucleotide sequences in the sample also encode this CDR3. The CDR3 nucleotides are TGTGCCAGCAGCGTAGAGGGGCCAAACACTGAAGCTTTCTTT. The encoded protein is CASSVEGPNTEAFF. The chain has TRBV9 and TRBJ1-1, with D perhaps TRBD1 (5 bases). Trimming cost V 0 bases and J 2 bases, with 8 bases left between them. Germline CDR1 SGDLS, CDR2 YYNGEE. The CDR3 consists of 14 residues.

V usage is TRBV6-5 and J usage is TRBJ2-2, with unresolved D. The germline V gene encodes CDR1 MNHEY and CDR2 SVGAGI. The V and J ends lost 6 bases and 2 bases respectively, with 7 bases between them. This CDR3 spans 13 amino acids. CDR3 coding DNA: TGTGCCAGCAGCCGACATAACACCGGGGAGCTGTTTTTT. Translating gives CASSRHNTGELFF.

The rearrangement links TRBV27 to TRBJ2-6; D is perhaps TRBD2 (6 bases). The CDR3 is made up of 18 amino acids. Germline CDR1 is MNHEY and CDR2 is SMNVEV (reference sequence). Trimming took 1 base from V and 0 from J, leaving 13 bases between them. In DNA form, the CDR3 reads TGTGCCAGCAGTTTATTAGCGGCAACGAGCTCTGGGGCCAACGTCCTGACTTTC. It is translated as CASSLLAATSSGANVLTF.

The chain combines TRBV18 with TRBJ2-5, with 7 bases that match TRBD2. CDR3 size: 14 residues. In germline, CDR1 is KGHSH, CDR2 LQKENI. The J segment lost 3 bases and the V segment lost 5 bases, leaving 6 bases of the junction unmatched. The CDR3 sequence is CASSKGLGKETQYF. The CDR3 DNA follows: TGTGCCAGCTCAAAAGGACTAGGCAAAGAGACCCAGTACTTC. Looking up the rest from reference TRBV18 and TRBJ2-5 gives the full variable domain: NAGVMQNPRHLVRRRGQEARLRCSPMKGHSHVYWYRQLPEEGLKFMVYLQKENIIDESGMPKERFSAEFPKEGPSILRIQQVVRGDSAAYFCASSKGLGKETQYFGPGTRLLVL.

This clone has a single count. The chain employs TRBV6-1 and TRBJ2-7; D is unresolved. Germline assignment: CDR1 MNHNS and CDR2 SASEGT. V was shortened by 6 bases and J by 1 base, with 4 bases between the two germline ends. CDR3 size: 11 residues. The DNA of the CDR3 is TGTGCCAGCAGACAGTCCTACGAGCAGTACTTC. This codes for CASRQSYEQYF.

The V gene is TRBV14, the J gene TRBJ2-1; 10 positions match TRBD2. Trimming removed 9 bases from V and 3 bases from J; junction bases left unmatched: 2. This CDR3 is built from 13 residues. The germline CDR1 and CDR2 sequences are SGHDN and FVKESK. CDR3: CASRTSGYNEQFF. In nucleotides, the CDR3 is TGTGCCAGTAGGACTAGCGGCTACAATGAGCAGTTCTTC. Using reference TRBV14 and TRBJ2-1 for the parts outside the CDR3, the full variable domain is EAGVTQFPSHSVIEKGQTVTLRCDPISGHDNLYWYRRVMGKEIKFLLHFVKESKQDESGMPNNRFLAERTGGTYSTLKVQPAELEDSGVYFCASRTSGYNEQFFGPGTRLTVL.

The chain has TRBV29-1 and TRBJ2-1; possible D gene TRBD2, 6 bases. The CDR3 has 14 amino acids. The germline CDR1 and CDR2 sequences are SQVTM and ANQGSEA. Deletions cut 3 bases from V and 9 bases from J, with 18 bases between. DNA for the CDR3: TGCAGCGTTGATTCGGGACTTAATCTCGGTGAGCAGTTCTTC. This sequence encodes CSVDSGLNLGEQFF.

The chain recombines TRBV27 with TRBJ1-5, with D tentatively TRBD1 (6 bases). This CDR3 contains 13 residues. V lost 10 bases, J lost 7 bases, and 17 bases lay in between. In germline, CDR1 is MNHEY, CDR2 SMNVEV (reference sequence). CDR3 coding DNA: TGTGCCACAGCTAGGGGGATTCACCAGCCCCAGCATTTT. This gives the protein CATARGIHQPQHF.